The T cell receptor beta chain described here comes from a study of T cell responses to AZD1222 COVID-19 vaccine (dated by TCRdb to the early 2020s). The study in broad terms: AZD1222 recipients with second doses at about 4 weeks or about 12 weeks were pooled, because spike-specific TCR depth and breadth did not differ between schedules. Trial participants were enrolled by age into 18-55, 56-69 and 70-plus year subgroups, with around 140, 26 and 57 TCR-sequenced participants respectively. TCR sequencing covered some 240 trial participants: roughly 200 given two doses of AZD1222 and 26 given two doses of MenACWY control vaccine. Results the study describes overall, beyond this receptor: Participants were mostly white British, with more females than males. The authors suggested clonal diversity may have been underestimated. The vaccine-associated CD4 TCRs covered the entire spike protein, and the dominant responses fell in regions 160-218 and 743-854. Epitopes outside the regions mutated in the B.1.351 and B.1.1.7 variants were reportedly recognized by nearly half of the unique spike-specific TCRs. Conclusions about previously exposed vaccinees are limited, since just six AZD1222 recipients were seropositive for SARS-CoV-2 at baseline. Because no day 14 peak-response samples were available, the repertoires could be characterized only after the peak T cell response. After two AZD1222 doses, spike-specific TCR breadth and depth were significantly higher than at day 0 and than in MenACWY recipients. In the small 56-69-year group, the increase in depth fell short of significance, most likely because of low power.

The time point tag for this specimen amounts to: baseline before first vaccination. The vaccinee samples were drawn from two UK trials, COV001 and COV002, one of which was a single-blind randomized controlled phase 2/3 trial testing AZD1222 (ChAdOx1 nCoV-19) in healthy adults. For TCRbeta chain sequencing, PBMC samples from trial participants were taken at day 0 and at day 28 after the second dose. The CDR3 regions of human TCRbeta chains were analyzed by immunosequencing. In the paper's pipeline: Repertoire TCRs were checked for matches against a reference library of SARS-CoV-2-specific TCRs that had been generated using the MIRA antigen-specificity platform. Breadth meant the fraction of unique TCRs that were SARS-CoV-2-associated, whereas depth meant the fraction of total T cells that were SARS-CoV-2-associated. Using the MIRA data, every spike-specific TCR was mapped to the spike region that the TCR reacted to and assigned to either a CD4 or a CD8 class. Log10-transformed breadth and depth values were compared by one-way ANOVA with Sidak's multiple comparisons tests. TCRdb took over this immuneACCESS table, retaining in-frame rearrangements with V and J assigned. Such tables are incomplete; in checked studies, under half of the missing clones stem from an unresolved V gene, and the remainder is unexplained. V and J calls plus clone size are reproduced from that table; the DNA served to infer D and trimming. The sample data list about 110,000 clones, and 87% of these were observed just once. The leading ten clones occupy approximately 5.5% of the sample.

Of note for this clone: Its antigen is not yet known. Base-call qualities are not available, and no considerably larger clone is one nucleotide away.

The V and J ends are trimmed by 4 bases and 1 base, leaving 10 bases between them. Taken from the germline V gene, the CDR1 and CDR2 loops are LGHNA and YNFKEQ. Reading from cysteine to phenylalanine, the CDR3 counts 14 amino acids. The entry retains the CDR3 DNA only, 42 bases that are in frame from base 1. This clonotype originated in an adult in good health. This receptor chain uses TRBV4-2 and TRBJ1-1; too little of a D gene remains to name it. The specimen comprised peripheral blood, sampled on day 0 of AZD1222 vaccination. The CDR3 protein: CASSLAAENTEAFF. The DNA sequence is as follows: TGTGCCAGCAGCCTAGCTGCGGAGAACACTGAAGCTTTCTTT.